These 3 T cell receptor beta chains came from one sample sequenced in a study of blood T cell repertoires in COVID-19. The repertoire was sequenced with immunoSEQ multiplex PCR; TCRdb's copy has only in-frame clones and lacks some. The data contain more than 200,000 clones, about 89% of them seen just once; the ten biggest clones take up 1.9%. Sequenced sample: PBMCs or T cells enriched from blood (not recorded which). The receptor set was obtained from a woman under 30 who had recovered from COVID-19.

The chain employs TRBV19 and TRBJ1-1; D unclear. CDR1 and CDR2 from the germline V gene are LNHDA and SQIVND (reference sequence). The CDR3 has 17 amino acids. Deletions cut 0 bases from V and 0 bases from J, with 14 bases between. Here the CDR3 reads CASSIEWLGSMNTEAFF. The DNA for the CDR3 is TGTGCCAGTAGTATAGAGTGGTTGGGCAGTATGAACACTGAAGCTTTCTTT. Together with reference TRBV19 and TRBJ1-1, the CDR3 gives the full variable domain: DGGITQSPKYLFRKEGQNVTLSCEQNLNHDAMYWYRQDPGQGLRLIYYSQIVNDFQKGDIAEGYSVSREKKESFPLTVTSAQKNPTAFYLCASSIEWLGSMNTEAFFGQGTRLTVV.

The chain carries TRBV11-2 and TRBJ2-1; the match to TRBD2 covers 11 bases. Germline CDR1 is SGHAT and CDR2 is FQNNGV. J gave up 13 bases and V 3 bases, and 5 bases lay outside the gene matches. The CDR3 consists of 13 residues. The CDR3 nucleotides read TGTGCCAGCAGCTTGGGGACTAGCGGTACTCAGTTCTTC. Protein product: CASSLGTSGTQFF.

The chain combines TRBV5-1 with TRBJ1-2; D is unresolved. This CDR3 is 14 amino acids long. The germline V gene has CDR1 SGHRS and CDR2 YFSETQ. The V gene lost 0 bases and the J gene lost 2 bases, with 8 bases spanning the gap. In nucleotides, the CDR3 is TGCGCCAGCAGCTTGGGCGGGCGGAACTATGGCTACACCTTC. It specifies CASSLGGRNYGYTF.